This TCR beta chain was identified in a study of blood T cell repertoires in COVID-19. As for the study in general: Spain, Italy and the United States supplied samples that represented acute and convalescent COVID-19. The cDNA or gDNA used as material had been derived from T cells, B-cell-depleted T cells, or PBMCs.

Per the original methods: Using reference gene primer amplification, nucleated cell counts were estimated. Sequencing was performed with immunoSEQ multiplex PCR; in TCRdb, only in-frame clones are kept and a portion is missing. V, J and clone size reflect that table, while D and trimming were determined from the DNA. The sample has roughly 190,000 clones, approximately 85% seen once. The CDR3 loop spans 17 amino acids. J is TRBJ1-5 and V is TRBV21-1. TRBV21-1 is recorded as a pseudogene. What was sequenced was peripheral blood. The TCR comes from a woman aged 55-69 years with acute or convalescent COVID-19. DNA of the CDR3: TGTGCCAGCAGCAAAGCGGTCGCGGGTAAGGGCAATCAGCCCCAGCATTTT. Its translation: CASSKAVAGKGNQPQHF.